This T cell receptor (beta chain) was identified during a study of OX40 agonist ivuxolimab in advanced cancers. Across the study: Patients received the agonistic anti-OX40 (CD134) antibody ivuxolimab. Hepatocellular carcinoma, melanoma, renal cell or head and neck cancer was diagnosed in the dose-escalation patients.

This clone was seen just once. Its antigen is not known. Profiled with immunoSEQ multiplex PCR; TCRdb holds only in-frame clones, not every one. The sample contains 55,000 to 85,000 clones, 70% to 90% of which appear only once. Broader study findings: In general, CD8+ T cells held more expanded clones than CD4+ did, on average.

The material was CD4+ or CD8+ T cells sorted from blood, obtained in a trial of the OX40 agonist ivuxolimab. This clonotype was obtained from an adult with an advanced solid tumor such as melanoma, head and neck, liver or kidney cancer.

DNA for the CDR3: TGTGCCAGCAGTAATATAGCGGGGGGACTCAATGAGCAGTTCTTC. Amino acids: CASSNIAGGLNEQFF. The chain carries TRBV6-5 and TRBJ2-1, with 10 bases that match TRBD2. The CDR3 has 15 residues. The germline V gene encodes CDR1 MNHEY and CDR2 SVGAGI. V lost 5 bases, J lost 6 bases, and 7 bases stayed unmatched.